The present T cell receptor beta chain was sequenced within a study of technical replicates of blood from several donors. Losses at the gene ends were 5 bases for V and 3 bases for J; bases not matched to a gene: 1. In germline, CDR1 is KGHSH, CDR2 LQKENI. The CDR3 contains 14 residues. Libraries were prepared by immunoSEQ multiplex PCR; TCRdb keeps only in-frame clonotypes and omits some of them. This repertoire shows more than 65,000 clones, 90% to 95% found once; its top ten account for about 0.41%. The chain has TRBV18 and TRBJ2-1; 10 bases agree with TRBD2. The receptor's source is a human donor in good health. The sample consisted of T cells isolated from PBMCs. The CDR3 nucleotides are TGTGCCAGCTCAGGGACTAGCGACTACAATGAGCAGTTCTTC. As protein: CASSGTSDYNEQFF. The complete variable domain, with remaining parts taken from reference TRBV18 and TRBJ2-1, reads NAGVMQNPRHLVRRRGQEARLRCSPMKGHSHVYWYRQLPEEGLKFMVYLQKENIIDESGMPKERFSAEFPKEGPSILRIQQVVRGDSAAYFCASSGTSDYNEQFFGPGTRLTVL.